This TCR beta chain was sequenced for a study of blood T cells in healthy people across ages. Study-wide points: Shifts in expanded clonotypes may have been confounded by donor CMV status, which was unknown.

V shed 2 bases, J shed 8 bases, and the junction held 6 bases outside the gene matches. The CDR3 loop spans 15 amino acids. Germline-derived CDR1 and CDR2 are MNHEY and SMNVEV (reference sequence). In the case of this clonotype: Its antigen is unknown.

Primers used in a second PCR of roughly 6 to 11 cycles were a sample-barcoded 5' primer and a J-beta primer mix. TCRdb used MiXCR to reprocess the 5' RACE reads, holding one entry per CDR3 protein. The sample includes around 1,500,000 distinct CDR3 sequences, around two fifths of them seen just once. The gene calls are TRBV27 and TRBJ1-6; 7 bases fit TRBD1. The sample taken for sequencing was blood. This TCR came from a woman between 18 and 29 years old in good health. CDR3 DNA sequence: TGTGCCAGCAGTTTAGCCGGGACAGCTTATTCACCCCTCCACTTT. Translated: CASSLAGTAYSPLHF.